A single sample is the source of the 6 T cell receptor beta chains below, sequenced in a study of cytomegalovirus exposure and HLA in healthy donors. This PCR relied on a set of 60 Vbeta primers and 13 Jbeta primers. Clones were sequenced by immunoSEQ multiplex PCR, and TCRdb holds only the in-frame ones, with some missing. The data contain about 230,000 clones, approximately 84% of them singletons. Sequences were obtained from PBMCs. The receptors come from a girl aged 2-10 years in good health and CMV-seronegative.

This chain links TRBV27 with TRBJ2-1, with 11 bases aligning to TRBD1. This CDR3 is 19 amino acids long. V dropped 0 bases and J dropped 5; count of bases not matched to a gene: 12. Looked up from germline, CDR1 is MNHEY and CDR2 is SMNVEV (reference sequence). CDR3 sequence: CASSLSFVAGTGGNNEQFF. The CDR3 region has the DNA TGTGCCAGCAGTTTATCATTCGTCGCCGGGACAGGGGGAAACAATGAGCAGTTCTTC.

This clone was recorded once. The gene calls are TRBV30 and TRBJ1-3; 7 bases line up with TRBD1. V shed 0 bases and J 4 bases; nucleotides not matched to a gene: 3. Germline loops: CDR1 GTSNPN, CDR2 SVGIG (reference sequence). The CDR3 has 14 residues. The CDR3 reads CAWSVQGRGNTIYF. The CDR3 DNA sequence: TGTGCCTGGAGTGTACAGGGGCGCGGAAACACCATATATTTT.

The gene calls are TRBV7-6 and TRBJ2-1; 8 nucleotides line up with TRBD2. The germline V gene has CDR1 SGHVS and CDR2 FNYEAQ. The V gene end was trimmed by 5 bases and the J gene end by 7 bases; junction bases not matched to a gene: 4. The CDR3 is 13 amino acids. CDR3 nucleotides: TGTGCCAGCAGCCTCGGGGGGGGAAATGAGCAGTTCTTC. This sequence encodes CASSLGGGNEQFF. The entire variable domain, with the rest obtained from reference TRBV7-6 and TRBJ2-1, is as follows: GAGVSQSPRYKVTKRGQDVALRCDPISGHVSLYWYRQALGQGPEFLTYFNYEAQQDKSGLPNDRFSAERPEGSISTLTIQRTEQRDSAMYRCASSLGGGNEQFFGPGTRLTVL.

The chain links TRBV29-1 to TRBJ2-7, with D possibly being TRBD2 (6 bases). V was pared by 6 bases and J by 3 bases, with 15 bases between. The CDR3 has 13 residues. CDR1 and CDR2 (germline): SQVTM, ANQGSEA. The CDR3 DNA sequence: TGCAGCGTCCCCACAGCGGGCGGCTACGAGCAGTACTTC. Encoded protein: CSVPTAGGYEQYF.

This clone was seen a few times. V and J are TRBV5-4 and TRBJ1-1; D perhaps matches TRBD1 (6 bases). V lost 6 bases, J lost 1 base, and 10 bases lay in between. This CDR3 is built from 13 residues. The germline CDR1 and CDR2 sequences are SGHNT and YYREEE (reference sequence). Written as DNA, the CDR3 is TGTGCCAGCACCGGACAGTCGAACACTGAAGCTTTCTTT. Protein: CASTGQSNTEAFF.

V usage is TRBV7-6 and J usage is TRBJ2-1; 11 bases are a match to TRBD2. Germline V gene sequence: CDR1 SGHVS, CDR2 FNYEAQ. CDR3 length: 17 amino acids. V trimming: 3 bases; J trimming: 7 bases; junction bases outside the gene matches: 11. CDR3 amino acids: CASSFRGLAGGGNEQFF. Here the CDR3 DNA reads TGTGCCAGCAGCTTTAGGGGGCTAGCGGGAGGTGGAAATGAGCAGTTCTTC.